This record concerns one T cell receptor (beta chain) sequence. Its antigen is as yet unknown. There are 18 residues in the CDR3. Germline loops: CDR1 MNHEY, CDR2 SMNVEV (reference sequence). V shed 3 bases and J shed 0 bases, with 19 bases lying between them. The data belong to a study of cytomegalovirus exposure and HLA in healthy donors. 60 Vbeta and 13 Jbeta primers were used in PCR. TCRdb keeps only in-frame clones here, not all; method: immunoSEQ multiplex PCR. The table lists about 160,000 clones, around 83% of them singletons. Notes on the study in general: In a later analysis, most CMV-associated TCR beta chains appeared HLA-restricted.

The sequence was collected from a man aged 50-59 years in good health and CMV-seropositive. Sequenced: PBMCs. The rearrangement joins TRBV27 to TRBJ2-3; TRBD1 might be the D (5 bases). DNA for the CDR3: TGTGCCAGCAGTTTTTTCCCCCGACAGAGTACTAGCACAGATACGCAGTATTTT. It yields the protein CASSFFPRQSTSTDTQYF.